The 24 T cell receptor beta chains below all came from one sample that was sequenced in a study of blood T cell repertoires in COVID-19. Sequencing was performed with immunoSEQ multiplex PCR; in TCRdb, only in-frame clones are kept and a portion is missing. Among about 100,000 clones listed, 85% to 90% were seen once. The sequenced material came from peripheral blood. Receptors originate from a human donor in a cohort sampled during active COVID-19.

In nucleotides, the CDR3 is TGTGCCAGTAGTCGTCGGGACAGTAGCACCGGGGAGCTGTTTTTT. This sequence encodes CASSRRDSSTGELFF. V usage is TRBV19 and J usage is TRBJ2-2; 7 positions agree with TRBD1. With V trimmed by 5 bases and J by 4 bases, 7 bases remained unmatched. The CDR3 sequence is 15 residues long. Looked up from germline, CDR1 is LNHDA and CDR2 is SQIVND (reference sequence).

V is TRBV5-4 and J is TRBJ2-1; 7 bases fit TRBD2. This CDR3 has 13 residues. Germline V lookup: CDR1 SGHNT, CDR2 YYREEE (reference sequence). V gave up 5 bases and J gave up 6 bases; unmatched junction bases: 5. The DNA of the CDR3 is TGTGCCAGCAGGGTCGGGACTACCAATGAGCAGTTCTTC. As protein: CASRVGTTNEQFF.

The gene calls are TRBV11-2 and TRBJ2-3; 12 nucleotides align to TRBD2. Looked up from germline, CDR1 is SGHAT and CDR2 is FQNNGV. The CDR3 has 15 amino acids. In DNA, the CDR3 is TGTGCGGGGAGGACGACTAGCGGGAGTGCAGATACGCAGTATTTT. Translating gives CAGRTTSGSADTQYF.

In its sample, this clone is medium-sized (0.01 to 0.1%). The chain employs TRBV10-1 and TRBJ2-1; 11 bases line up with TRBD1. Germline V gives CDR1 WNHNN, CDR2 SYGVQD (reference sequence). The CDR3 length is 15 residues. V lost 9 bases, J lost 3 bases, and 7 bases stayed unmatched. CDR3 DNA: TGCGCCAGAAATCCGGGACAGGGGGACTACAATGAGCAGTTCTTC. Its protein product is CARNPGQGDYNEQFF.

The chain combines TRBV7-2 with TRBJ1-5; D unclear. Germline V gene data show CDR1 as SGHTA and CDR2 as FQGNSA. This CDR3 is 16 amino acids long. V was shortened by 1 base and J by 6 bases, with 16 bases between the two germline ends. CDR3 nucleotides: TGTGCCAGCAGCTTAGGTTTGGCTCGGAGCGGTCAGCCCCAGCATTTT. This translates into CASSLGLARSGQPQHF.

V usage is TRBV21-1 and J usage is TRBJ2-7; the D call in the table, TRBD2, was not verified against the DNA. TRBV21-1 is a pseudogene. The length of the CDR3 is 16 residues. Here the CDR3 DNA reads TGTGCCAGCAGCCAACTCGCCGGGGGGCTAGCCTACGAGCAGTACTTC. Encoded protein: CASSQLAGGLAYEQYF.

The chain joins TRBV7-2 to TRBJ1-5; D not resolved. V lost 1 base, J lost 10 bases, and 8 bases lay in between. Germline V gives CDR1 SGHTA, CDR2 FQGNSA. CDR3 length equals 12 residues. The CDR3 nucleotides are TGTGCCAGCAGCTTAGAGCCTCAACCCCAGCATTTT. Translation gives CASSLEPQPQHF. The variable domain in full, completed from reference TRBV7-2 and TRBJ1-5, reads GAGVSQSPSNKVTEKGKDVELRCDPISGHTALYWYRQSLGQGLEFLIYFQGNSAPDKSGLPSDRFSAERTGGSVSTLTIQRTQQEDSAVYLCASSLEPQPQHFGDGTRLSIL.

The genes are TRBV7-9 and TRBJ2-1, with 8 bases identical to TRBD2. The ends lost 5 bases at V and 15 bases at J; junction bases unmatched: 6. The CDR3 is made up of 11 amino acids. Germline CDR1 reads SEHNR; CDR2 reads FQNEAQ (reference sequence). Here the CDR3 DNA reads TGTGCCAGCAGCCAAGCGGGAGTAACGTTCTTC. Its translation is CASSQAGVTFF. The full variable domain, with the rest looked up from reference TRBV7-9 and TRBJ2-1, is DTGVSQNPRHKITKRGQNVTFRCDPISEHNRLYWYRQTLGQGPEFLTYFQNEAQLEKSRLLSDRFSAERPKGSFSTLEIQRTEQGDSAMYLCASSQAGVTFFGPGTRLTVL.

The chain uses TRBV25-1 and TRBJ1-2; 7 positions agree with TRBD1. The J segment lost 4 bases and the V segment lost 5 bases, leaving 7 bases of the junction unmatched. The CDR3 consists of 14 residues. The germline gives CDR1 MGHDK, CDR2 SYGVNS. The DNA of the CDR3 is TGTGCCAGCAGTCCACGAGGGGGCGGCTATGGCTACACCTTC. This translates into CASSPRGGGYGYTF.

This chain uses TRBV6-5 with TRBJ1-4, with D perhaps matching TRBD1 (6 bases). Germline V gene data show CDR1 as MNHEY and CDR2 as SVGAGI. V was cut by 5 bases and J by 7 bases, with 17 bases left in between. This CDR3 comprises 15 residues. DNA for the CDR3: TGTGCCAGCAGTATCACAGGGAACATCGGTGAAAAACTGTTTTTT. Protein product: CASSITGNIGEKLFF.

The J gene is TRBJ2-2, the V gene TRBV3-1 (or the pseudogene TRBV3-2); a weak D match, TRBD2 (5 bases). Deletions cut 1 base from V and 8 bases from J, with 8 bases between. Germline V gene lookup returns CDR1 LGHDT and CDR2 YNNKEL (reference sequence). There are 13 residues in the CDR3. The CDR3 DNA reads TGTGCCAGCAGCCAAGGAGGGTTTGGGGAGCTGTTTTTT. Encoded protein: CASSQGGFGELFF.

CDR3 nucleotides: TGTGCCAGCAGCTCTACAGGGTCGGCTGAAAAACTGTTTTTT. As protein: CASSSTGSAEKLFF. V is TRBV7-2 and J is TRBJ1-4, with D perhaps matching TRBD1 (6 bases). The CDR3 covers 14 residues. From germline, CDR1 is SGHTA and CDR2 FQGNSA. Trimming took off 4 bases at V and 7 bases at J, with 13 bases between the two ends.

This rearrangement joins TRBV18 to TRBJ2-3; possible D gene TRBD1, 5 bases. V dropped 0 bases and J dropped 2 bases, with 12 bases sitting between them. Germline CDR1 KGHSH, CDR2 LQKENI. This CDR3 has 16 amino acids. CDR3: CASSPPMSGSTDTQYF. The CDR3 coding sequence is TGTGCCAGCTCACCACCGATGTCAGGGTCCACAGATACGCAGTATTTT.

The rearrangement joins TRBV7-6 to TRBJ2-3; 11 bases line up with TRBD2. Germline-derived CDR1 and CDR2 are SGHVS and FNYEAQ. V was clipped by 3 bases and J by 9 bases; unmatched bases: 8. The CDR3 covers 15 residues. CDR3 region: CASSFGLAGGETQYF. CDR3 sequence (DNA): TGTGCCAGCAGCTTTGGTCTAGCGGGGGGTGAGACGCAGTATTTT.

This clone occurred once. For the CDR3, the DNA is TGTGCCAGCAGCTTAGTACAGGGTACCGGGGAGCTGTTTTTT. Amino acids: CASSLVQGTGELFF. The J gene is TRBJ2-2, the V gene TRBV11-2, with a tentative D call TRBD1 (6 bases). Germline CDR1 and CDR2: SGHAT and FQNNGV. The CDR3 sequence is 14 residues long. With 1 base removed from V and 5 bases from J, the gap between germline ends came to 8 bases. Variable domain in full (rest from reference TRBV11-2 and TRBJ2-2): EAGVAQSPRYKIIEKRQSVAFWCNPISGHATLYWYQQILGQGPKLLIQFQNNGVVDDSQLPKDRFSAERLKGVDSTLKIQPAKLEDSAVYLCASSLVQGTGELFFGEGSRLTVL.

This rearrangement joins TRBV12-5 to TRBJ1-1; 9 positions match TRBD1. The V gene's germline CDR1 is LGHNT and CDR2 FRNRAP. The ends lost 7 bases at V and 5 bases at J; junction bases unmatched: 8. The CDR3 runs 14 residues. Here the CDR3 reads CASAITGQGTEAFF. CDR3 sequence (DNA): TGTGCTAGTGCCATAACTGGACAGGGGACTGAAGCTTTCTTT.

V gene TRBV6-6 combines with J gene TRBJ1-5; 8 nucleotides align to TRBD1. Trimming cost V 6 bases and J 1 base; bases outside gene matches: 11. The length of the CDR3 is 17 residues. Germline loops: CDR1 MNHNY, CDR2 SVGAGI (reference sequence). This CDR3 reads CASSRETGVVSNQPQHF. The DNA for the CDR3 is TGTGCCAGCAGCCGAGAGACAGGGGTTGTGAGCAATCAGCCCCAGCATTTT.

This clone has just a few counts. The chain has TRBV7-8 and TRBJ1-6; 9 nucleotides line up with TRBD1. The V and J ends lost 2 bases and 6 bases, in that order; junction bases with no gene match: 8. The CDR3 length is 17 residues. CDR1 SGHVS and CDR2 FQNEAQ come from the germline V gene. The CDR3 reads CASSLRGQGQGNSPLHF. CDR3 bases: TGTGCCAGCAGCTTAAGGGGACAGGGTCAGGGTAATTCACCCCTCCACTTT.

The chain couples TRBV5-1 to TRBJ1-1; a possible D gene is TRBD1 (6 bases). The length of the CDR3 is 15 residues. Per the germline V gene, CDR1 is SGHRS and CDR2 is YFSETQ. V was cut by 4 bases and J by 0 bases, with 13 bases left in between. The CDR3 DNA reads TGCGCCAGCAGCATCCTGACAGGCATGAACACTGAAGCTTTCTTT. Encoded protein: CASSILTGMNTEAFF.

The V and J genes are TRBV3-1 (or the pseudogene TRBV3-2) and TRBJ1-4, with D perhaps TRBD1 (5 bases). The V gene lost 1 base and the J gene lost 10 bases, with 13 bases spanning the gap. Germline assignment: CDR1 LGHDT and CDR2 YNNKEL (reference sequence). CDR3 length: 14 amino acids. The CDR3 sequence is CASSQGGGTGKLFF. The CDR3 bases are TGTGCCAGCAGCCAAGGTGGGGGGACGGGAAAACTGTTTTTT.

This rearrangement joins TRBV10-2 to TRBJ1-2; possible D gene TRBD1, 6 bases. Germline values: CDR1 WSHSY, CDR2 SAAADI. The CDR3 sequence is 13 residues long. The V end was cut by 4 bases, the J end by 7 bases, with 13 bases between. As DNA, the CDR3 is TGCGCCAGCAGTGCAGGGGCAGTGGGTGGCTACACCTTC. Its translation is CASSAGAVGGYTF.

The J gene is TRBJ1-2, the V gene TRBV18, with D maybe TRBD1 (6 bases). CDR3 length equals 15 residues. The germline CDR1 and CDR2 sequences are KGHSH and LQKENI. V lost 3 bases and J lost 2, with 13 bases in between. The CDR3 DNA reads TGTGCCAGCTCACCGAACAGGGCGGTAAACTATGGCTACACCTTC. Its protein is CASSPNRAVNYGYTF.

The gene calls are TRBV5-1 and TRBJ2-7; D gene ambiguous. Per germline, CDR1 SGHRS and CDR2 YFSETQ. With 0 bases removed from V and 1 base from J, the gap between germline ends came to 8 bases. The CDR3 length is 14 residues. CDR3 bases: TGCGCCAGCAGCTTGGCAGGTTCTTCCTACGAGCAGTACTTC. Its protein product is CASSLAGSSYEQYF. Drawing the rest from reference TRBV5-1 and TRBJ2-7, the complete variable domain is KAGVTQTPRYLIKTRGQQVTLSCSPISGHRSVSWYQQTPGQGLQFLFEYFSETQRNKGNFPGRFSGRQFSNSRSEMNVSTLELGDSALYLCASSLAGSSYEQYFGPGTRLTVT.

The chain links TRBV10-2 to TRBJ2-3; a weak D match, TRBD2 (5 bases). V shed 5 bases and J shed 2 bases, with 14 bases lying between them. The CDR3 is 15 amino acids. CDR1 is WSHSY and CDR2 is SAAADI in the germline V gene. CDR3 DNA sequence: TGCGCCAGCAGTTTAGCGTCTATAGCCACAGATACGCAGTATTTT. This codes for CASSLASIATDTQYF.